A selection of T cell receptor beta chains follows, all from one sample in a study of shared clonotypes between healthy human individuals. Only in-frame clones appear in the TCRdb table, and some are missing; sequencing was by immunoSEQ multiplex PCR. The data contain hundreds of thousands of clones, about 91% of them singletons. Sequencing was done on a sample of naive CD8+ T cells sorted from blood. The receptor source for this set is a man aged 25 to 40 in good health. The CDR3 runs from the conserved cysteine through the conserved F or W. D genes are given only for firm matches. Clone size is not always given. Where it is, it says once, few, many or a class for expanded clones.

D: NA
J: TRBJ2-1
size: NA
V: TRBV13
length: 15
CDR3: CASSSPEFSYNEQFF
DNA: TGTGCCAGCAGCTCCCCGGAGTTCTCCTACAATGAGCAGTTCTTC

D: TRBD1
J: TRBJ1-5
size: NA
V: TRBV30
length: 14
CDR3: CAWSPTGPNQPQHF
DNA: TGTGCCTGGAGTCCGACAGGGCCTAATCAGCCCCAGCATTTT

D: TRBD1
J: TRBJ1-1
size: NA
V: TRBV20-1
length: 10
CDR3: CSDRGAEAFF
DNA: TGCAGTGACAGGGGAGCTGAAGCTTTCTTT

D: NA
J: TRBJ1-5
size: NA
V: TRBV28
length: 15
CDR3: CASSFFRVVDQPQHF
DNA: TGTGCCAGCAGTTTTTTCAGGGTAGTGGATCAGCCCCAGCATTTT

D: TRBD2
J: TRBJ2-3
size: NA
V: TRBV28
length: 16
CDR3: CASSTLGSGRADTQYF
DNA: TGTGCCAGCAGTACTTTAGGCAGCGGGAGAGCAGATACGCAGTATTTT

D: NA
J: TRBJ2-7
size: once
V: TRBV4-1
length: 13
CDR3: CASSQAEDYEQYF
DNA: TGCGCCAGCAGCCAAGCGGAGGACTACGAGCAGTACTTC

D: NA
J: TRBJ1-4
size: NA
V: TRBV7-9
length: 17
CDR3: CASSLSLGVRRLEKLFF
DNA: TGTGCCAGCAGCTTAAGTCTGGGGGTCCGCCGGTTGGAAAAACTGTTTTTT

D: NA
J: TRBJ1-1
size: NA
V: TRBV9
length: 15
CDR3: CASSLRGGVGTEAFF
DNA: TGTGCCAGCAGCTTACGAGGGGGTGTGGGCACTGAAGCTTTCTTT

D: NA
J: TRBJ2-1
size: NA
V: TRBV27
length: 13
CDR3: CASSLDTFDEQFF
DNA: TGTGCCAGCAGTTTGGATACCTTTGATGAGCAGTTCTTC

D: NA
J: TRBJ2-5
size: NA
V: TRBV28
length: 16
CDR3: CASSSPIRQKKETQYF
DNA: TGTGCCAGCAGTTCGCCTATCAGACAGAAGAAAGAGACCCAGTACTTC

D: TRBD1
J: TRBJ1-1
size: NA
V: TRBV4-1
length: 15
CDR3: CASSPPPTGPTEAFF
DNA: TGCGCCAGCAGCCCCCCCCCGACAGGGCCCACTGAAGCTTTCTTT

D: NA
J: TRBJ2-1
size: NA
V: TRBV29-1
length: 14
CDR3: CSLPLTDSYNEQFF
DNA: TGCAGCCTCCCATTGACGGACTCCTACAATGAGCAGTTCTTC

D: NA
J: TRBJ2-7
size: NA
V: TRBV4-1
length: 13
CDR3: CASSQEPPYEQYF
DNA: TGCGCCAGCAGCCAAGAACCCCCCTACGAGCAGTACTTC

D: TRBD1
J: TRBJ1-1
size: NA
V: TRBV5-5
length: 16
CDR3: CASSFIWDRGDPEAFF
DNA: TGTGCCAGCAGCTTTATATGGGACAGAGGGGACCCTGAAGCTTTCTTT

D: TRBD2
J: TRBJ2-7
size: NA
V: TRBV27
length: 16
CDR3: CASSGTSGRRWNEQYF
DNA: TGTGCCAGCAGTGGGACTAGCGGGAGGCGTTGGAACGAGCAGTACTTC

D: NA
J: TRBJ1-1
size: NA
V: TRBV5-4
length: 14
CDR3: CASTQDLEDTEAFF
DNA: TGTGCCAGCACACAGGACCTAGAGGACACTGAAGCTTTCTTT

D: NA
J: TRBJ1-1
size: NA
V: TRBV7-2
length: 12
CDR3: CASRSEGTEAFF
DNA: TGTGCCAGCAGGTCTGAGGGCACTGAAGCTTTCTTT

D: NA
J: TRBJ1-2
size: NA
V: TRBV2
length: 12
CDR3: CASRTVGGGYTF
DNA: TGTGCCAGCAGGACGGTGGGGGGAGGCTACACCTTC

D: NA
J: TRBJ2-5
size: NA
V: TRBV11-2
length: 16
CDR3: CASSLGGLTNQETQYF
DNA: TGTGCCAGCAGCTTAGGGGGCCTGACGAACCAAGAGACCCAGTACTTC

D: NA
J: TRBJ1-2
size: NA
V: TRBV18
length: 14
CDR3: CASSPPGPLYGYTF
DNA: TGTGCCAGCTCACCACCAGGCCCTCTCTATGGCTACACCTTC

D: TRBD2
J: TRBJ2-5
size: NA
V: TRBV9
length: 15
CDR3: CASSVGLAGAETQYF
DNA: TGTGCCAGCAGCGTAGGTCTAGCGGGGGCAGAGACCCAGTACTTC

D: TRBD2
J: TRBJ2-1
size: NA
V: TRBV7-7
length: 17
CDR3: CASSPGTSGSSYNEQFF
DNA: TGTGCTAGCAGCCCCGGGACTAGCGGGAGTTCCTACAATGAGCAGTTCTTC

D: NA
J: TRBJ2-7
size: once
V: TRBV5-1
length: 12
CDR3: CASSLRGYEQYF
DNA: TGCGCCAGCAGCTTGCGCGGGTACGAGCAGTACTTC

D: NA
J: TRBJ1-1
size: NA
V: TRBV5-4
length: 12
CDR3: CASRAGTSEAFF
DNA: TGTGCCAGCAGAGCTGGAACTAGTGAAGCTTTCTTT

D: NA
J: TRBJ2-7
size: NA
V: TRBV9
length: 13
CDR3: CASSVVMGSEQYF
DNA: TGTGCCAGCAGCGTAGTAATGGGCTCCGAGCAGTACTTC

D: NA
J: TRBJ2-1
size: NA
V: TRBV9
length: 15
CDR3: CASSAPEADLNEQFF
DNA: TGTGCCAGCAGCGCCCCAGAAGCGGACTTGAATGAGCAGTTCTTC

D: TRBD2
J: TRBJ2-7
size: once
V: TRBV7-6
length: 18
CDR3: CASSLARGSGTTAYEQYF
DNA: TGTGCCAGCAGCTTAGCGCGCGGTAGCGGGACCACAGCCTACGAGCAGTACTTC

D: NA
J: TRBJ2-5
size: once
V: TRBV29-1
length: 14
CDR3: CRVDVIGTQETQYF
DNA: TGCAGAGTTGACGTGATTGGAACCCAAGAGACCCAGTACTTC

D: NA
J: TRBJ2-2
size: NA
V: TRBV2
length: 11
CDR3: CASLNTGELFF
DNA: TGTGCCAGCCTTAACACCGGGGAGCTGTTTTTT

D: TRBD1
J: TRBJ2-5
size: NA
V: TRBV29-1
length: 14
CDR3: CSVALGQLQETQYF
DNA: TGCAGCGTCGCCCTGGGACAGCTGCAAGAGACCCAGTACTTC

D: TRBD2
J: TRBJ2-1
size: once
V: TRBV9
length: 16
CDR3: CASSQGLAGAWNEQFF
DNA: TGTGCCAGCAGTCAAGGACTAGCGGGAGCTTGGAATGAGCAGTTCTTC

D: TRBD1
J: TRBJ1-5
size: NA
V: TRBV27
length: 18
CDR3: CASSLFSLEGQGDQPQHF
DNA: TGTGCCAGCAGTTTATTCTCCCTGGAGGGTCAGGGGGATCAGCCCCAGCATTTT

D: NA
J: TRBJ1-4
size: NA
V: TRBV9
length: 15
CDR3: CASSPRTATNEKLFF
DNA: TGTGCCAGCAGCCCCCGGACAGCAACTAATGAAAAACTGTTTTTT

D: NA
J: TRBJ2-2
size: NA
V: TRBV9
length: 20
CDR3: CASSVVGGFVDRANTGELFF
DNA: TGTGCCAGCAGCGTAGTAGGGGGGTTCGTTGACAGGGCGAACACCGGGGAGCTGTTTTTT

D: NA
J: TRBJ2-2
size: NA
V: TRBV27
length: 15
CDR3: CASKVRKQNTGELFF
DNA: TGTGCCAGCAAGGTGCGGAAACAGAACACCGGGGAGCTGTTTTTT

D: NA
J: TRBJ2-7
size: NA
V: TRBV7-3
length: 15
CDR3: CASSLEASEVYEQYF
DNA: TGTGCCAGCAGCTTAGAAGCCAGCGAAGTCTACGAGCAGTACTTC

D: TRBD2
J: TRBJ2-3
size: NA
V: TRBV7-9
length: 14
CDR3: CASRPLGGADTQYF
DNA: TGTGCCAGCAGGCCTCTGGGAGGGGCAGATACGCAGTATTTT

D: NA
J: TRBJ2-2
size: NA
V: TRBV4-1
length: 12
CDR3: CASSHFTGELFF
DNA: TGCGCCAGCAGCCATTTCACCGGGGAGCTGTTTTTT

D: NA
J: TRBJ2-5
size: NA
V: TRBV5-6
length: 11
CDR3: CASSFMETQYF
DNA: TGTGCCAGCAGCTTTATGGAGACCCAGTACTTC

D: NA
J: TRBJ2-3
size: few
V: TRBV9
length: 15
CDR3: CASSESGGVLDTQYF
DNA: TGTGCCAGCAGCGAGAGTGGCGGGGTGCTGGATACGCAGTATTTT

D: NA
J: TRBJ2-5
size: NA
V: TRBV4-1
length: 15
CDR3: CASSLLSVDQETQYF
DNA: TGCGCCAGCAGCCTCTTAAGTGTAGACCAAGAGACCCAGTACTTC

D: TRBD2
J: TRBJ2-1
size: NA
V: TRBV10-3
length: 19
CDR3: CAISDAPGLAGRSYNEQFF
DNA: TGTGCCATCAGTGATGCGCCGGGACTAGCGGGACGCTCCTACAATGAGCAGTTCTTC

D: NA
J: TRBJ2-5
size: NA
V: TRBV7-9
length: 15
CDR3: CASSLTGGGRETQYF
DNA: TGTGCCAGCAGCCTCACGGGAGGGGGCCGGGAGACCCAGTACTTC

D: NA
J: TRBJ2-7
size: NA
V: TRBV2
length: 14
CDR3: CASSRGAGGYEQYF
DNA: TGTGCCAGCAGCAGGGGGGCAGGGGGCTACGAGCAGTACTTC

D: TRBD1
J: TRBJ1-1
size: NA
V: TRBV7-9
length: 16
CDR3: CASSSPRDRVKTEAFF
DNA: TGTGCCAGCAGCTCCCCCCGGGACAGGGTGAAAACTGAAGCTTTCTTT

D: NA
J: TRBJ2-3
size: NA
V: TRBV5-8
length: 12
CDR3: CASSLEQDTQYF
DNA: TGTGCCAGCAGCTTGGAACAAGATACGCAGTATTTT

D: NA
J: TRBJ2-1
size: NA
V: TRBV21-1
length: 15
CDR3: CASFRSGALGNEQFF
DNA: TGTGCCAGCTTTCGAAGCGGGGCGTTGGGCAATGAGCAGTTCTTC

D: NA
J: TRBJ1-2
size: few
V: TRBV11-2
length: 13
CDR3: CASSHWWGYGYTF
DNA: TGTGCCAGCAGCCATTGGTGGGGCTATGGCTACACCTTC

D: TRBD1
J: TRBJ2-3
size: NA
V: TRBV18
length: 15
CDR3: CASSPTGVSTDTQYF
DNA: TGTGCCAGCTCACCTACAGGGGTCAGCACAGATACGCAGTATTTT

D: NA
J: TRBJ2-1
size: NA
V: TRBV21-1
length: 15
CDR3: CASQSGRAGYNEQFF
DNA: TGTGCCAGCCAGAGCGGGAGGGCCGGTTACAATGAGCAGTTCTTC

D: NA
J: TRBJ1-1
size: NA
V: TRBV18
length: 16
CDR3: CASSPGQFGMNTEAFF
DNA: TGTGCCAGCTCACCTGGACAGTTTGGCATGAACACTGAAGCTTTCTTT

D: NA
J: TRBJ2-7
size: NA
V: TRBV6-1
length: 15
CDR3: CASRDRAHPIYEQYF
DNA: TGTGCCAGCAGGGACAGAGCTCACCCGATCTACGAGCAGTACTTC

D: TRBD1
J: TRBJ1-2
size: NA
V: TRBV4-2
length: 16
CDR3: CASSHITLTGEEGYTF
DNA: TGTGCCAGCAGCCATATAACCCTCACAGGGGAGGAAGGCTACACCTTC

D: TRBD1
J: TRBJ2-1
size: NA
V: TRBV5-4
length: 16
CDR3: CASSFSGQTGLDEQFF
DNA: TGTGCCAGCAGCTTTTCGGGACAGACTGGTCTAGATGAGCAGTTCTTC

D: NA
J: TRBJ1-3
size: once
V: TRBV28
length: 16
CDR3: CASTPGGGISGNTIYF
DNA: TGTGCCAGCACCCCCGGCGGTGGGATCTCTGGAAACACCATATATTTT

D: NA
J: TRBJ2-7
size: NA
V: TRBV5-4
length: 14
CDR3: CASSWGTVSYEQYF
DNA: TGTGCCAGCAGCTGGGGGACGGTCTCCTACGAGCAGTACTTC

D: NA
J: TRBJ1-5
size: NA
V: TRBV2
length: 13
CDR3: CASSMNSNQPQHF
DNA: TGTGCCAGCAGTATGAATAGCAATCAGCCCCAGCATTTT

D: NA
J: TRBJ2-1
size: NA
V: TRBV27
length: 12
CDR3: CASSSRADEQFF
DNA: TGTGCCAGCAGTTCAAGGGCGGATGAGCAGTTCTTC

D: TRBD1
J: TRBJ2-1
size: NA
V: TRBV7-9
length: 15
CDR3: CASSLATGAEDEQFF
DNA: TGTGCCAGCAGCTTAGCGACAGGGGCGGAGGATGAGCAGTTCTTC

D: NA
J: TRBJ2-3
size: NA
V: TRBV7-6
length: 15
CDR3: CASSLAWRATDTQYF
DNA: TGTGCCAGCAGCTTAGCGTGGCGAGCCACAGATACGCAGTATTTT